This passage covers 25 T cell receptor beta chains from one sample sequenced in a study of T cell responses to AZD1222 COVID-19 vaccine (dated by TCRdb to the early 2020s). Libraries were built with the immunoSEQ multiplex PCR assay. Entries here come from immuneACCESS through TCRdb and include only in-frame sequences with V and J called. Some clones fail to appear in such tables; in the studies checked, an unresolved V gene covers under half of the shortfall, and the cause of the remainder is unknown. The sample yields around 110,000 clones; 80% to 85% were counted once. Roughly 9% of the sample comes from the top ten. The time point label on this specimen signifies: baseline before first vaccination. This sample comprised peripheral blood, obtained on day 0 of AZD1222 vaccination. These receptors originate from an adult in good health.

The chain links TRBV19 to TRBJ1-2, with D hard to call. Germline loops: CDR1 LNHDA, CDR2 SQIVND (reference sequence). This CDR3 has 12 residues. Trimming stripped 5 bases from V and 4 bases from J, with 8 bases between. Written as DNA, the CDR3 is TGTGCCAGTAGTCCCAGGATCTATGGCTACACCTTC. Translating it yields CASSPRIYGYTF.

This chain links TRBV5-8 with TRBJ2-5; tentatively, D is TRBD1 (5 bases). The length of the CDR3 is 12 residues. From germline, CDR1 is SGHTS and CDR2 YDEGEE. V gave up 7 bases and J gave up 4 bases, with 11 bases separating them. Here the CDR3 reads CASPGYGETQYF. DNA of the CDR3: TGTGCCAGCCCAGGGTACGGAGAGACCCAGTACTTC.

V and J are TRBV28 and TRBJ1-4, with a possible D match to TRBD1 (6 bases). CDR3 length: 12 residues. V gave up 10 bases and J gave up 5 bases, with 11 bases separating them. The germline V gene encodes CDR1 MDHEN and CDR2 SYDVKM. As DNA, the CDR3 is TGTGCCATCCGAGGGGGGAATGAAAAACTGTTTTTT. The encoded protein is CAIRGGNEKLFF.

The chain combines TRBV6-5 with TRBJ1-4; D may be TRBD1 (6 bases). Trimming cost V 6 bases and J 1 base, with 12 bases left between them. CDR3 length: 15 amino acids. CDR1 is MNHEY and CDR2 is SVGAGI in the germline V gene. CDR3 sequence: CASSITGLTNEKLFF. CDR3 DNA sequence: TGTGCCAGCAGCATTACAGGGCTAACTAATGAAAAACTGTTTTTT.

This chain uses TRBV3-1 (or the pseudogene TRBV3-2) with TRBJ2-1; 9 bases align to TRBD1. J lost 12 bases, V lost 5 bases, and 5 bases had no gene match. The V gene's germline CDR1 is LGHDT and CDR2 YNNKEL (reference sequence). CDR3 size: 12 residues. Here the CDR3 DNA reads TGTGCCAGCAGCGGGACAGGGAATCTGCAGTTCTTC. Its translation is CASSGTGNLQFF.

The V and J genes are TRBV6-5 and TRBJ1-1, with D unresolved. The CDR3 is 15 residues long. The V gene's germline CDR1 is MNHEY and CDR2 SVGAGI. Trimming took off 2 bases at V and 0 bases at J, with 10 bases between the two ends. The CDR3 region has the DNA TGTGCCAGCAGTTACCAAATTTCCATGAACACTGAAGCTTTCTTT. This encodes CASSYQISMNTEAFF.

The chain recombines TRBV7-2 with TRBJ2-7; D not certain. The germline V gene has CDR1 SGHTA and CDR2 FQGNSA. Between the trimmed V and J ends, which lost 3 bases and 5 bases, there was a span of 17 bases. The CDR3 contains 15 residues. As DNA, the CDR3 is TGTGCCAGCAGCTTTGACATGCTGTGGGGTAACGAGCAGTACTTC. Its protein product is CASSFDMLWGNEQYF. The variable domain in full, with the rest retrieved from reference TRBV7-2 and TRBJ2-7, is GAGVSQSPSNKVTEKGKDVELRCDPISGHTALYWYRQSLGQGLEFLIYFQGNSAPDKSGLPSDRFSAERTGGSVSTLTIQRTQQEDSAVYLCASSFDMLWGNEQYFGPGTRLTVT.

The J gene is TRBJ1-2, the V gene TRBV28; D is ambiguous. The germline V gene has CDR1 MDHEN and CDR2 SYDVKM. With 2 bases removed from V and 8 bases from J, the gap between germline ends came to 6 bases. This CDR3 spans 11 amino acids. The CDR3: CASSLHDGYTF. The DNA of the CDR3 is TGTGCCAGCAGTTTACACGACGGCTACACCTTC.

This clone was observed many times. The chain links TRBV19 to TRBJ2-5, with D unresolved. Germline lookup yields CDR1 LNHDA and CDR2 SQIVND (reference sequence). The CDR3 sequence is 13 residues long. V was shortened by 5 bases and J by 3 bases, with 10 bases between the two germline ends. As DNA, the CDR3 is TGTGCCAGTAGTTTTGTCCGGGAAGAGACCCAGTACTTC. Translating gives CASSFVREETQYF.

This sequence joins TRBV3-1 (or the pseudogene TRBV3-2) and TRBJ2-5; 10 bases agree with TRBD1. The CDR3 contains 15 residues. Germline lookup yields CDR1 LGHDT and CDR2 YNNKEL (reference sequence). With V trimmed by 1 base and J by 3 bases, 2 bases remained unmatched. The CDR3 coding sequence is TGTGCCAGCAGCCAAGCCGGGACAGGGGAAGAGACCCAGTACTTC. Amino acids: CASSQAGTGEETQYF.

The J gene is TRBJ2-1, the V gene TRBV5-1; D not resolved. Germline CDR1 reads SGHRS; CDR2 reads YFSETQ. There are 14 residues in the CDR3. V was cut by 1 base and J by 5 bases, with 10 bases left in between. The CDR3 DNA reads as TGCGCCAGCAGCTTGACCTCTACTAACAATGAGCAGTTCTTC. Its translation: CASSLTSTNNEQFF.

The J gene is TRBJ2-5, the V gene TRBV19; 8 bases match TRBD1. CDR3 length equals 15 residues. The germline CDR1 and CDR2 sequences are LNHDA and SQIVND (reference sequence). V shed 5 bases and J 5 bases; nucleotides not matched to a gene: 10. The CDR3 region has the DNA TGTGCCAGTAGTCCCCAGGGGGCTTTGGGGGAGACCCAGTACTTC. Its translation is CASSPQGALGETQYF. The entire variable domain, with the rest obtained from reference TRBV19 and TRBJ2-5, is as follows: DGGITQSPKYLFRKEGQNVTLSCEQNLNHDAMYWYRQDPGQGLRLIYYSQIVNDFQKGDIAEGYSVSREKKESFPLTVTSAQKNPTAFYLCASSPQGALGETQYFGPGTRLLVL.

The CDR3 DNA sequence: TGTGCCAGCAGCCAACTTGGACAGAACTACGAGCAGTACTTC. It translates to CASSQLGQNYEQYF. This chain uses TRBV4-2 with TRBJ2-7; possible D gene TRBD1, 6 bases. Germline V gene sequence: CDR1 LGHNA, CDR2 YNFKEQ. There are 14 residues in the CDR3. Trimming stripped 2 bases from V and 3 bases from J, with 11 bases between.

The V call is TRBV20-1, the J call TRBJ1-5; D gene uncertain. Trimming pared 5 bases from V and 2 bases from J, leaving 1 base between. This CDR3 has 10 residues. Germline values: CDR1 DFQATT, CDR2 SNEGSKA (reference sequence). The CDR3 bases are TGCAGTGCTGGCAATCAGCCCCAGCATTTT. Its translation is CSAGNQPQHF.

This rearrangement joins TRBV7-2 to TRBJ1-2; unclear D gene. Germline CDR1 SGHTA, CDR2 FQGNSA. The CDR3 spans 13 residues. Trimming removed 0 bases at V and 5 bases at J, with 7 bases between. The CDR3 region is CASSLAREYGYTF. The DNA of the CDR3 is TGTGCCAGCAGCTTAGCGCGAGAGTATGGCTACACCTTC.

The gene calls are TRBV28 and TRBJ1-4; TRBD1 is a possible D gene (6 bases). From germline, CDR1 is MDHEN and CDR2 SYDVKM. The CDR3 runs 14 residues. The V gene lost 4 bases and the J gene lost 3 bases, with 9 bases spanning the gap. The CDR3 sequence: CASSYPGANEKLFF. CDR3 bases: TGTGCCAGCAGTTATCCAGGGGCTAATGAAAAACTGTTTTTT.

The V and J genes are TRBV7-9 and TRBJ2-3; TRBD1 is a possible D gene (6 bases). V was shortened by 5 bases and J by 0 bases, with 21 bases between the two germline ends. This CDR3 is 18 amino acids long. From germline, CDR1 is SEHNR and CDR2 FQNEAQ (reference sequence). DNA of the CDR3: TGTGCCAGCAGCCCCCATCCACAGGGCCCCGTTAGCACAGATACGCAGTATTTT. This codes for CASSPHPQGPVSTDTQYF.

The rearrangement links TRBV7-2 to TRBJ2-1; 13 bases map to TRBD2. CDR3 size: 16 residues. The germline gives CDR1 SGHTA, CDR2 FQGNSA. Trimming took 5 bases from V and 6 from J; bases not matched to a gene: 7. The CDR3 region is CASSPRGLAGANEQFF. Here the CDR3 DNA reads TGTGCCAGCAGCCCCAGAGGACTAGCGGGAGCCAATGAGCAGTTCTTC.

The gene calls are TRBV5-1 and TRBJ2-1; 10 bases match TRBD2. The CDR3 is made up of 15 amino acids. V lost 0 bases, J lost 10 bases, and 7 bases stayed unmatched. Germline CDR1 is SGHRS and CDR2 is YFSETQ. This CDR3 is CASSLGSSGGEEQFF. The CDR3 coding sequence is TGCGCCAGCAGCTTGGGTTCTAGCGGGGGAGAAGAGCAGTTCTTC.

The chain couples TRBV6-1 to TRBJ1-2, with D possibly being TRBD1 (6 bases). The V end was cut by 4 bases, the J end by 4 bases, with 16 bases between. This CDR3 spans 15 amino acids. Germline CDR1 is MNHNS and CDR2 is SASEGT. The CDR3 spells CASSGQGIGAYGYTF. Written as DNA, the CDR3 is TGTGCCAGCAGTGGTCAGGGGATCGGCGCCTATGGCTACACCTTC.

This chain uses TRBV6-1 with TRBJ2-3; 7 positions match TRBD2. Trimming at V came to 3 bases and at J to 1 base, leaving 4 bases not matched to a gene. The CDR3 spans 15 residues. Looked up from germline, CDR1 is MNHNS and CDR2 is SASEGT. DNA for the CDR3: TGTGCCAGCAGTGAGGTTAGCGGGCGCACAGATACGCAGTATTTT. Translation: CASSEVSGRTDTQYF.

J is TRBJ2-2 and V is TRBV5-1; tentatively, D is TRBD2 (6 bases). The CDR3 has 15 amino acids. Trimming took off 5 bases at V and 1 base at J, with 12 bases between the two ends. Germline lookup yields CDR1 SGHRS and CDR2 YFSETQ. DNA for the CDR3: TGCGCCAGCAGTCAGAGGAGGGGGAACACCGGGGAGCTGTTTTTT. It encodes CASSQRRGNTGELFF.

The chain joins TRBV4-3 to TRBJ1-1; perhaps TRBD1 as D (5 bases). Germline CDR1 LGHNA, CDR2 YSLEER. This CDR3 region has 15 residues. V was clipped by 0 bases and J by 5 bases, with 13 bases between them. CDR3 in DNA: TGCGCCAGCAGCCAAGAGTCCCAGGGAGGAACTGAAGCTTTCTTT. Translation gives CASSQESQGGTEAFF.

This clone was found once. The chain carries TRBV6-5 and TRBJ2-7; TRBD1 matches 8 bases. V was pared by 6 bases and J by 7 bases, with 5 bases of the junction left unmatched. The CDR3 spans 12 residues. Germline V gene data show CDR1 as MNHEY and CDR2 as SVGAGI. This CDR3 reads CASRFTGGEQYF. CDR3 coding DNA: TGTGCCAGCAGGTTCACAGGGGGGGAGCAGTACTTC.

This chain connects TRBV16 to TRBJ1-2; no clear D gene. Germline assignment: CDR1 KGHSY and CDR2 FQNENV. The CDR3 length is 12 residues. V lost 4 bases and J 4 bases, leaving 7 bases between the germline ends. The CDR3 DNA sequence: TGTGCCAGCAGCCCGACTCTCTATGGCTACACCTTC. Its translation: CASSPTLYGYTF.